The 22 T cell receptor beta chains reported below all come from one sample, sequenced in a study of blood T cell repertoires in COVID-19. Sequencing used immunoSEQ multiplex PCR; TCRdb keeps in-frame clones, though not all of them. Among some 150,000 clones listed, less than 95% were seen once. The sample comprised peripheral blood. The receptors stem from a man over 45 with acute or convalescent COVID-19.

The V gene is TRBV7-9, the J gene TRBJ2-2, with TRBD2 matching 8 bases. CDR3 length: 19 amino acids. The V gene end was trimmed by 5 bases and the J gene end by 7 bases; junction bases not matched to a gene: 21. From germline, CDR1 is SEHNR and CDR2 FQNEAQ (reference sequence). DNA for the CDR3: TGTGCCAGCAGCCGGTTCCCGCGCCGAGCGGGAGCCCTAAACGGGGAGCTGTTTTTT. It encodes CASSRFPRRAGALNGELFF.

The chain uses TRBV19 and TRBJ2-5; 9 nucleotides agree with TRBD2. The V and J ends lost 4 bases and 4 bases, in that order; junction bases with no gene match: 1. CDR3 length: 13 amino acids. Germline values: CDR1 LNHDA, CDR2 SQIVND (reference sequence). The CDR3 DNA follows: TGTGCCAGTAGTAAGGGACTAGCAGAGACCCAGTACTTC. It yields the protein CASSKGLAETQYF.

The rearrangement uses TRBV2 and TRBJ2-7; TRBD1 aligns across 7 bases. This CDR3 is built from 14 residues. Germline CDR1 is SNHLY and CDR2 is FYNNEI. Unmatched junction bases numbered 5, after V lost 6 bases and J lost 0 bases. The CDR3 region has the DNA TGTGCCAGCAGCCGGGACAGCGCCTCCTACGAGCAGTACTTC. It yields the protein CASSRDSASYEQYF.

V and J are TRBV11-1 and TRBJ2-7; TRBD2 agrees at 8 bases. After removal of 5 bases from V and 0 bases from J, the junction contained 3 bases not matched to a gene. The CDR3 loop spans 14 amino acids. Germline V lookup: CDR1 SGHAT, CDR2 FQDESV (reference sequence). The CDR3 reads CASSTGLASYEQYV. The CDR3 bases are TGTGCCAGCAGCACCGGACTAGCCTCCTACGAGCAGTACGTC.

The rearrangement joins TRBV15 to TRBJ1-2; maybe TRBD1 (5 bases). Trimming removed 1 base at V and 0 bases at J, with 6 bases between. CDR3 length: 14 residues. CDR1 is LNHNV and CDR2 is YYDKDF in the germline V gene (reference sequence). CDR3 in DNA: TGTGCCACCAGCAGAGGGGGGGCTAACTATGGCTACACCTTC. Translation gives CATSRGGANYGYTF.

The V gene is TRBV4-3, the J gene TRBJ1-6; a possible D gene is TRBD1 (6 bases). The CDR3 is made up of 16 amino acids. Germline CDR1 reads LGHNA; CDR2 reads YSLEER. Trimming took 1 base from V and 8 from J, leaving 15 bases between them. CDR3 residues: CASSQAPQGWDSPLHF. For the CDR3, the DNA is TGCGCCAGCAGCCAAGCCCCCCAGGGGTGGGATTCACCCCTCCACTTT.

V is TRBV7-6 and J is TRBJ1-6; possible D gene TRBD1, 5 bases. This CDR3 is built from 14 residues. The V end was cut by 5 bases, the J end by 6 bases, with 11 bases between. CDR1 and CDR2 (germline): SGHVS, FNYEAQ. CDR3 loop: CASSPGQLNSPLHF. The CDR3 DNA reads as TGTGCCAGCAGCCCCGGACAACTTAATTCACCCCTCCACTTT.

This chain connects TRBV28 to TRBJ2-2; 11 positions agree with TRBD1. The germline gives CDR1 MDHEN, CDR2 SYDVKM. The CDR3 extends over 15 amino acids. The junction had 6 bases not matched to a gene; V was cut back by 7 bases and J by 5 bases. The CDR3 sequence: CASKYRDRGTGELFF. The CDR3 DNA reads TGTGCCAGCAAATACCGGGACAGGGGGACCGGGGAGCTGTTTTTT.

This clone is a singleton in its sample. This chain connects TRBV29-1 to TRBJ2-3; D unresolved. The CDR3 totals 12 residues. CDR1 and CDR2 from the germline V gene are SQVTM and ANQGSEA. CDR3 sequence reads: CSSVESTDTQYF. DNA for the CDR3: TGCAGTTCGGTCGAGTCCACAGATACGCAGTATTTT.

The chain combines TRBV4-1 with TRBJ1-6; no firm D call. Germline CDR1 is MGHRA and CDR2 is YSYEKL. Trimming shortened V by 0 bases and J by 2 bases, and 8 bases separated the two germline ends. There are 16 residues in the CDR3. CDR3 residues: CASSQETQPYNSPLHF. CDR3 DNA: TGCGCCAGCAGCCAAGAGACACAACCCTATAATTCACCCCTCCACTTT.

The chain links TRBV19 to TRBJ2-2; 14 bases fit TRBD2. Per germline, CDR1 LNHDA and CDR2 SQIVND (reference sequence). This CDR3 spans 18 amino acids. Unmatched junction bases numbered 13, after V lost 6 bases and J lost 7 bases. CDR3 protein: CASRLGLAGAPWIGELFF. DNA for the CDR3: TGTGCCAGTAGGCTGGGACTAGCGGGAGCACCTTGGATCGGGGAGCTGTTTTTT.

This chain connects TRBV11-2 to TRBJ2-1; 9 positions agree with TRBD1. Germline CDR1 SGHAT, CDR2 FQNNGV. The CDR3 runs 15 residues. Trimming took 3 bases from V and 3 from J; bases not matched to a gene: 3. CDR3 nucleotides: TGTGCCAGCAGCTTGGGGACAGGGAACTACAATGAGCAGTTCTTC. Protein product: CASSLGTGNYNEQFF.

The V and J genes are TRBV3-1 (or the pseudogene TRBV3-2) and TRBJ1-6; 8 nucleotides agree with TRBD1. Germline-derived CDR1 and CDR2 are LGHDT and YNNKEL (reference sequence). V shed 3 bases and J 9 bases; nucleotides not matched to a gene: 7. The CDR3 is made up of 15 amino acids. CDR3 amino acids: CASSQRDRRPSPLHF. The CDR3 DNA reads TGTGCCAGCAGCCAGAGGGACAGGAGACCTTCACCCCTCCACTTT.

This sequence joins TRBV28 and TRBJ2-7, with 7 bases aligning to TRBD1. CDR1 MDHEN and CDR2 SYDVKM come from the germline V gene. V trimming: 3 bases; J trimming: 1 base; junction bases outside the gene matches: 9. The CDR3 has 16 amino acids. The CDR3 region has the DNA TGTGCCAGCAGTTTTTTGGTGGGACAGATGTCCTACGAGCAGTACTTC. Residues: CASSFLVGQMSYEQYF.

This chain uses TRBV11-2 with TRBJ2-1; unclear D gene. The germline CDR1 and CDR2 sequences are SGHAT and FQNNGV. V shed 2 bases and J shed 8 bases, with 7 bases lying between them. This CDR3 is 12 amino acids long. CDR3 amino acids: CASSLQSYEQFF. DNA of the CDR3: TGTGCCAGCAGCTTACAGTCCTATGAGCAGTTCTTC.

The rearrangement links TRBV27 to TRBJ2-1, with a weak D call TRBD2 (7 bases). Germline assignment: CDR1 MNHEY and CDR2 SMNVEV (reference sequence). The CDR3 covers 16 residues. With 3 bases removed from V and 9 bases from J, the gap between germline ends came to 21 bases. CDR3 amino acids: CASSFGWEGVLGEQFF. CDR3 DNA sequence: TGTGCCAGCAGTTTTGGGTGGGAGGGGGTACTTGGTGAGCAGTTCTTC.

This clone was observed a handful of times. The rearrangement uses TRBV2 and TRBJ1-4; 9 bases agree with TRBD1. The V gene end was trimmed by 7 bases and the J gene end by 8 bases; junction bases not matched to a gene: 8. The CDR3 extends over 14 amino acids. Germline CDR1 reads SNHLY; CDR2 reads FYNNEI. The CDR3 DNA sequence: TGTGCCAGCATTTCGGACAGGGGTCTGGAAAAACTGTTTTTT. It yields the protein CASISDRGLEKLFF.

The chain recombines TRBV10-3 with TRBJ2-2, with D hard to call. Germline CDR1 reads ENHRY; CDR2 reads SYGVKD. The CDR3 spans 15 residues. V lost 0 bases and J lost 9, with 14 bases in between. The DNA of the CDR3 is TGTGCCATCAGTGAGTCGGGCCCTGAAAAGAGGGAGCTGTTTTTT. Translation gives CAISESGPEKRELFF.

The CDR3 is CASRRQGAFQPQHF. CDR3 coding DNA: TGTGCCAGCAGACGACAGGGGGCGTTTCAGCCCCAGCATTTT. The rearrangement uses TRBV28 and TRBJ1-5, with 10 positions matching TRBD1. The germline V gene has CDR1 MDHEN and CDR2 SYDVKM. With 6 bases clipped from V and 6 bases from J, the junction kept 5 bases outside the gene matches. This CDR3 comprises 14 residues.

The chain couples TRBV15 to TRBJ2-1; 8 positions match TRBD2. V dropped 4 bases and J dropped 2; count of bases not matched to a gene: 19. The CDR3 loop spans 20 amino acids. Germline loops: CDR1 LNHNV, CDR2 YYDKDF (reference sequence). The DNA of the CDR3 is TGTGCCACCAGCATTGGTTCGGGGGGGGCCCTACTAGGTGCCTACAATGAGCAGTTCTTC. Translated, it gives CATSIGSGGALLGAYNEQFF.

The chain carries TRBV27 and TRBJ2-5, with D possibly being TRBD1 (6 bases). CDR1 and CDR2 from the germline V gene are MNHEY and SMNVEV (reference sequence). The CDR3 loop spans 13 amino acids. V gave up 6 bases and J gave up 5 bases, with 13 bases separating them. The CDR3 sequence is CASRLQGSETQYF. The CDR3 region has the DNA TGTGCCAGCAGACTACAGGGTTCCGAGACCCAGTACTTC.

CDR3: CASSEARDRGNEQFF. The CDR3 nucleotides are TGTGCCAGCAGTGAAGCGCGGGACAGGGGAAATGAGCAGTTCTTC. The chain carries TRBV6-1 and TRBJ2-1; 10 nucleotides line up with TRBD1. The CDR3 spans 15 residues. Trimming took 0 bases from V and 7 from J; bases not matched to a gene: 3. Germline CDR1 MNHNS, CDR2 SASEGT.